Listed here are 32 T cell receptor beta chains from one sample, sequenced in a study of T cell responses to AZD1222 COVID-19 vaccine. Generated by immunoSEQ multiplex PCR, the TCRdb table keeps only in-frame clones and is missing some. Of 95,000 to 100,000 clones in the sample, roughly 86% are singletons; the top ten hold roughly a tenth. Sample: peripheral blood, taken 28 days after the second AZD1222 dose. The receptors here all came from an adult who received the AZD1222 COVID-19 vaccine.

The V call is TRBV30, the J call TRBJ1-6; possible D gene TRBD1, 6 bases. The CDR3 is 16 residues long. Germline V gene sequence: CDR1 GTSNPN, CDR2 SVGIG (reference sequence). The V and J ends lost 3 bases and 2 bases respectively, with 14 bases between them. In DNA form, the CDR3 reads TGTGCCTGGAGGGCGGGAGGACAGCCCTATAATTCACCCCTCCACTTT. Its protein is CAWRAGGQPYNSPLHF.

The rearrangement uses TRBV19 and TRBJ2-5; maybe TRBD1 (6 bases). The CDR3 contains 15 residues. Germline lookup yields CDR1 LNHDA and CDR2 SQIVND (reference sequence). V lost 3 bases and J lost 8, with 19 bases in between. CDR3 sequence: CASSILSGSGTTQYF. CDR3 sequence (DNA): TGTGCCAGTAGTATTCTTAGTGGATCCGGGACAACCCAGTACTTC.

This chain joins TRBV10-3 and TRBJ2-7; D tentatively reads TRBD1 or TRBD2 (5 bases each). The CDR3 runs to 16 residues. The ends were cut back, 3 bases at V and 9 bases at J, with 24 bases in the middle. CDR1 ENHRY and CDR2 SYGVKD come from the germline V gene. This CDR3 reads CAISDPSGTVLFGQYF. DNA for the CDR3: TGTGCCATCAGTGACCCCTCCGGGACGGTCCTTTTTGGGCAGTACTTC.

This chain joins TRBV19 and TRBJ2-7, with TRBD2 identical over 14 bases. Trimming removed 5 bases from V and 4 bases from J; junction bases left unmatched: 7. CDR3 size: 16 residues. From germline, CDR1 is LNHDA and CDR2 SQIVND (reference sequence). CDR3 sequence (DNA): TGTGCCAGTAGTTCCAGACTAGCGGGAGGGCTGTACGAGCAGTACTTC. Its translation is CASSSRLAGGLYEQYF.

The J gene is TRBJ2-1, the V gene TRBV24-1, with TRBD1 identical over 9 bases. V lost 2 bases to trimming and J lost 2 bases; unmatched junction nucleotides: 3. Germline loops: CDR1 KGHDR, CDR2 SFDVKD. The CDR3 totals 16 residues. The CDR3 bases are TGTGCCACCAGTGATTCACAGGGGGCAACCTACAATGAGCAGTTCTTC. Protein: CATSDSQGATYNEQFF.

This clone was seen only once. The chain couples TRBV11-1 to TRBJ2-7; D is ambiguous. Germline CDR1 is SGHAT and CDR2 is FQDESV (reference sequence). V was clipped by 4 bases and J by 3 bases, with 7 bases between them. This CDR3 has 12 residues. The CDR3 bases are TGTGCCAGCAGCTCGTCACACTACGAGCAGTACTTC. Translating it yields CASSSSHYEQYF. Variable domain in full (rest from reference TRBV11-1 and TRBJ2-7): EAEVAQSPRYKITEKSQAVAFWCDPISGHATLYWYRQILGQGPELLVQFQDESVVDDSQLPKDRFSAERLKGVDSTLKIQPAELGDSAMYLCASSSSHYEQYFGPGTRLTVT.

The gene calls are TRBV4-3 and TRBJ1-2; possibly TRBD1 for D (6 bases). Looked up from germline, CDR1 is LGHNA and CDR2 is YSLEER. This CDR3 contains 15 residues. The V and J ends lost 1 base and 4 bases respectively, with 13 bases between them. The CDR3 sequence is CASSQVGGLSYGYTF. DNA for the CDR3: TGCGCCAGCAGCCAAGTTGGGGGCCTTAGCTATGGCTACACCTTC.

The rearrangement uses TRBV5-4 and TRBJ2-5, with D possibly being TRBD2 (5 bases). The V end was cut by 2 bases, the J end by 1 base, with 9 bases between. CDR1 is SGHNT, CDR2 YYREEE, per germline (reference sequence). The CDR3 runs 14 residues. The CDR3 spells CASSFGEGQETQYF. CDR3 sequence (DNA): TGTGCCAGCAGCTTCGGGGAAGGCCAAGAGACCCAGTACTTC.

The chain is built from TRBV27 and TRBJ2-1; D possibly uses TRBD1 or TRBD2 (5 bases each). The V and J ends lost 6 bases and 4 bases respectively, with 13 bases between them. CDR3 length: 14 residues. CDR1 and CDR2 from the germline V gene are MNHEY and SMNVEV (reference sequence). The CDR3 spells CASSPRGAYNEQFF. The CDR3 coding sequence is TGTGCCAGCAGCCCCCGGGGCGCTTACAATGAGCAGTTCTTC.

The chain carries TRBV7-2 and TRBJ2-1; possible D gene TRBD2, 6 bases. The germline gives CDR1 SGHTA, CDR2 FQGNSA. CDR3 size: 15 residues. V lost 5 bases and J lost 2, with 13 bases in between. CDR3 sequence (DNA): TGTGCCAGCAGCCCCCGGGACTCGACCTACAATGAGCAGTTCTTC. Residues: CASSPRDSTYNEQFF.

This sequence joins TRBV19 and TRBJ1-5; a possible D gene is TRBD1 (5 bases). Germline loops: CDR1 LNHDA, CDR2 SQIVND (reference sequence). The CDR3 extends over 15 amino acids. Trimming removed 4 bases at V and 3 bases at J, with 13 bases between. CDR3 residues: CASSRNGGPNQPQHF. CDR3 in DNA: TGTGCCAGTAGTAGGAACGGGGGTCCCAATCAGCCCCAGCATTTT.

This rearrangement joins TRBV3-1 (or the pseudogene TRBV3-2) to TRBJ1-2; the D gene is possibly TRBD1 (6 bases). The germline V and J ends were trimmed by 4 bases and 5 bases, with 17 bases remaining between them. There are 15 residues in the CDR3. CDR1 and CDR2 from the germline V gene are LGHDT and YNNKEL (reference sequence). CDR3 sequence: CASSPGQASYYGYTF. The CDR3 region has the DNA TGTGCCAGCAGCCCGGGACAAGCATCTTATTATGGCTACACCTTC.

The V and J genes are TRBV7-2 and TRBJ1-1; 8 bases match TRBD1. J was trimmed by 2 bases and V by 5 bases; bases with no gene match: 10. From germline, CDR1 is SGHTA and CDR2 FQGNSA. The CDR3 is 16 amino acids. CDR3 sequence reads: CASSPRGRGGNTEAFF. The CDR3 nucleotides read TGTGCCAGCAGCCCCAGGGGGCGCGGGGGAAACACTGAAGCTTTCTTT.

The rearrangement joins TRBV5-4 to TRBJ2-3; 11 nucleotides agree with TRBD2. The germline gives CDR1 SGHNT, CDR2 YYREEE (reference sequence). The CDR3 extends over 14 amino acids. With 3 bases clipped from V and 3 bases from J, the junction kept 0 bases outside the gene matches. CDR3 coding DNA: TGTGCCAGCAGCTCTAGCGGGAGGACAGATACGCAGTATTTT. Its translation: CASSSSGRTDTQYF. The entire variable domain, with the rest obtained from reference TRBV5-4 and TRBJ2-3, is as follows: ETGVTQSPTHLIKTRGQQVTLRCSSQSGHNTVSWYQQALGQGPQFIFQYYREEENGRGNFPPRFSGLQFPNYSSELNVNALELDDSALYLCASSSSGRTDTQYFGPGTRLTVL.

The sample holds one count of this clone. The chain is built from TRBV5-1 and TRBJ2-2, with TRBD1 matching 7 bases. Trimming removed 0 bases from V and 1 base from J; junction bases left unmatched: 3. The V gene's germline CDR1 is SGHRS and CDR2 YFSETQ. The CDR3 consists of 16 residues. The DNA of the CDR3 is TGCGCCAGCAGCTTGGAGGGGGCGCTGAACACCGGGGAGCTGTTTTTT. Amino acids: CASSLEGALNTGELFF.

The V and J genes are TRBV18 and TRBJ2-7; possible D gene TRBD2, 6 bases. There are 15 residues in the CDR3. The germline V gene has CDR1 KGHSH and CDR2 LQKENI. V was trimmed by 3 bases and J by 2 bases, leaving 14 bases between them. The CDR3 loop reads CASSPRTLAPYEQYF. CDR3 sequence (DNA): TGTGCCAGCTCACCCCGGACCCTAGCGCCCTACGAGCAGTACTTC.

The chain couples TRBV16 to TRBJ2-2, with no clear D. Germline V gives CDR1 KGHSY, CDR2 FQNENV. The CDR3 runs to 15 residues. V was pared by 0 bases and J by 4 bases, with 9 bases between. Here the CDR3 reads CASSQSWASTGELFF. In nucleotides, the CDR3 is TGTGCCAGCAGCCAATCGTGGGCGAGCACCGGGGAGCTGTTTTTT. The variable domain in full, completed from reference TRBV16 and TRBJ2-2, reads GEEVAQTPKHLVRGEGQKAKLYCAPIKGHSYVFWYQQVLKNEFKFLISFQNENVFDETGMPKERFSAKCLPNSPCSLEIQATKLEDSAVYFCASSQSWASTGELFFGEGSRLTVL.

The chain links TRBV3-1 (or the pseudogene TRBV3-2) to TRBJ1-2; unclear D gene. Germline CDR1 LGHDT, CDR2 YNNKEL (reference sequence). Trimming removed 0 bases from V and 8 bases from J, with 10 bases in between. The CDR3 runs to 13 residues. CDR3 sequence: CASSQDAAGGYTF. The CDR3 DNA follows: TGTGCCAGCAGCCAAGATGCCGCTGGGGGCTACACCTTC.

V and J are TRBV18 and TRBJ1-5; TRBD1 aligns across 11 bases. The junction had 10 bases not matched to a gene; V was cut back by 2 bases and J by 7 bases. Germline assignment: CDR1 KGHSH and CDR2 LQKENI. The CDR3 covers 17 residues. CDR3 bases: TGTGCCAGCTCACCAGCGTCCCGGGACAGGGGGAGGCAGCCCCAGCATTTT. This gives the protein CASSPASRDRGRQPQHF.

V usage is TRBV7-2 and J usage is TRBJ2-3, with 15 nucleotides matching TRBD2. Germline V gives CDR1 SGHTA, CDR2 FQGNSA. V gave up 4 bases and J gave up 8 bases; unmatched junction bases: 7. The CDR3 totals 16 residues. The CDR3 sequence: CASSSGLAGGQSTQYF. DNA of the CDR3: TGTGCCAGCAGCTCCGGACTAGCGGGGGGGCAGAGTACGCAGTATTTT.

DNA of the CDR3: TGCAGCGCGGGACAGGGAAACTACGAGCAGTACTTC. Translated, it gives CSAGQGNYEQYF. The chain has TRBV29-1 and TRBJ2-7, with 9 bases lining up with TRBD1. CDR3 size: 12 residues. Losses at the gene ends were 7 bases for V and 3 bases for J; bases not matched to a gene: 4. Germline-derived CDR1 and CDR2 are SQVTM and ANQGSEA.

CDR3 in DNA: TGTGCCAGCAGTCACGAGAATCAGCCCCAGCATTTT. Translating gives CASSHENQPQHF. The genes are TRBV6-5 and TRBJ1-5; the D is unclear. The germline V gene encodes CDR1 MNHEY and CDR2 SVGAGI. The CDR3 contains 12 residues. V was cut by 5 bases and J by 4 bases, with 6 bases left in between.

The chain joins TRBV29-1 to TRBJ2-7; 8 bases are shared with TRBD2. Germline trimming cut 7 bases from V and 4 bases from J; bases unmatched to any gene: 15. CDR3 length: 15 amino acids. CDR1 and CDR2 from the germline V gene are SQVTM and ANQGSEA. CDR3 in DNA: TGCAGCGCCACGCTGGGAACTAGCGGAGATTACGAGCAGTACTTC. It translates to CSATLGTSGDYEQYF.

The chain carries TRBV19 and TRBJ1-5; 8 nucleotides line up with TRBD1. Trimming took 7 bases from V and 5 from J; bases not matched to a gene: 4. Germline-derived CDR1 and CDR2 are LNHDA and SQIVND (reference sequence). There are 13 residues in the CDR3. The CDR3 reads CASTTGVDQPQHF. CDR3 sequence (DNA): TGTGCCAGTACGACAGGGGTTGATCAGCCCCAGCATTTT.

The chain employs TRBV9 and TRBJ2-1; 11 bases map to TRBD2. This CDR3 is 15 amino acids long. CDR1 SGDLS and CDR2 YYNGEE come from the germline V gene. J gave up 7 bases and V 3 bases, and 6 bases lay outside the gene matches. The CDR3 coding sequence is TGTGCCAGCAGCGCGGGGGGACTAGCGGTAAATGAGCAGTTCTTC. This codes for CASSAGGLAVNEQFF.

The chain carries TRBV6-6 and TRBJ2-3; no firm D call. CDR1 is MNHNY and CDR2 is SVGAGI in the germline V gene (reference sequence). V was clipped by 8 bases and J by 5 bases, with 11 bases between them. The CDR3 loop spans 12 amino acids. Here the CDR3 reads CASGAWGDTQYF. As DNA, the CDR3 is TGTGCCAGCGGAGCGTGGGGAGATACGCAGTATTTT.

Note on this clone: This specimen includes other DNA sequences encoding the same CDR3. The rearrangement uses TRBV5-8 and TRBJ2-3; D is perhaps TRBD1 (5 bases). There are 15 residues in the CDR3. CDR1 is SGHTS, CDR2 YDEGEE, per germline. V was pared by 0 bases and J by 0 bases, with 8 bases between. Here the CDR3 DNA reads TGTGCCAGCAGCTTGGGACAGACTAGCACAGATACGCAGTATTTT. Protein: CASSLGQTSTDTQYF.

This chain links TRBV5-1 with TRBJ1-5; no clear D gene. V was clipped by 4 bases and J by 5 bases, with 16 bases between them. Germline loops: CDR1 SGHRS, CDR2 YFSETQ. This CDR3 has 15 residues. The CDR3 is CASSGISLRHQPQHF. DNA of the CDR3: TGCGCCAGCAGCGGGATATCCCTACGGCATCAGCCCCAGCATTTT.

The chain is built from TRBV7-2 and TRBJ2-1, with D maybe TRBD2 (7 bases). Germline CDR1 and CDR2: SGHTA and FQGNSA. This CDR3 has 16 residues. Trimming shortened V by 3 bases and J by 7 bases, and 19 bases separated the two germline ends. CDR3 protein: CASSFGGGALGNEQFF. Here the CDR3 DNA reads TGTGCCAGCAGCTTTGGTGGGGGGGCTCTCGGGAATGAGCAGTTCTTC.

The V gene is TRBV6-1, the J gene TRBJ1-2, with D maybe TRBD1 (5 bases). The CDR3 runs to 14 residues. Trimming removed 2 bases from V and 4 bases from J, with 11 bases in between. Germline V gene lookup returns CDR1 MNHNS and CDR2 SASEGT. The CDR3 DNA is TGTGCCAGCAGTGAAAGAGGGGAACGCTATGGCTACACCTTC. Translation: CASSERGERYGYTF.

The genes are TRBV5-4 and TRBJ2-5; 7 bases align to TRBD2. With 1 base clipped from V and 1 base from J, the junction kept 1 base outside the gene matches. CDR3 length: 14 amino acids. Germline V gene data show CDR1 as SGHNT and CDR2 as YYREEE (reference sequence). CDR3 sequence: CASSLSSGQETQYF. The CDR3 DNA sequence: TGTGCCAGCAGCTTGTCTAGCGGCCAAGAGACCCAGTACTTC.

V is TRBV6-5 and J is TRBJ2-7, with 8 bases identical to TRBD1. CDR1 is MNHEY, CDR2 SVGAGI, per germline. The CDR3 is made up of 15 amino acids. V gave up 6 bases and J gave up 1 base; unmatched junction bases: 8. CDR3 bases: TGTGCCAGCAGGCGTGGGACAGGCCAGTCCTACGAGCAGTACTTC. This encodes CASRRGTGQSYEQYF.